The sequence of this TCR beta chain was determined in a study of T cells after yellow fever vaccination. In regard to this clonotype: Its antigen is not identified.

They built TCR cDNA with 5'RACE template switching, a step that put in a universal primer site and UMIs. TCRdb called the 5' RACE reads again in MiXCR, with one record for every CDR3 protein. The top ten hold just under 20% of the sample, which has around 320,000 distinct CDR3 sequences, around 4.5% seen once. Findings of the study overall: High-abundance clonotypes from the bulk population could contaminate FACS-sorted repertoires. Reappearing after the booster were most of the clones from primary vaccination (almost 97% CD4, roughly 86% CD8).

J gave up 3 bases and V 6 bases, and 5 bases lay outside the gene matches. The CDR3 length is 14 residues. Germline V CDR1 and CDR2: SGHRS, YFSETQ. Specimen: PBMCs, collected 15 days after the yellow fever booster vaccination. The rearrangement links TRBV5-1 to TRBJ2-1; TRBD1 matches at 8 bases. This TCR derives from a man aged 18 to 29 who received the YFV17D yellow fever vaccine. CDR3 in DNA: TGCGCCAGCACCCGACAGGGGTTCTACAATGAGCAGTTCTTC. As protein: CASTRQGFYNEQFF.